The clone carrying this T cell receptor (beta chain) was seen ten or more times. Attachment of unique molecular identifiers was made to individual cDNA molecules. One entry per CDR3 protein results from TCRdb running MiXCR on the 5' RACE reads. The sample lists approximately 62,000 distinct CDR3 sequences; roughly an eighth were seen once. These data originate in a study of early T cells in non-severe SARS-CoV-2 infection. Study-level background: Chains were unpaired, as sequencing was done on bulk RNA from unsorted whole blood.

Per the germline V gene, CDR1 is DFQATT and CDR2 is SNEGSKA (reference sequence). There are 10 residues in the CDR3. V was clipped by 5 bases and J by 5 bases, with 4 bases between them. V gene TRBV20-1 combines with J gene TRBJ1-5; D unclear. Sequenced: whole blood. This TCR was recovered from an adult who was a healthcare worker with PCR-confirmed SARS-CoV-2 infection or an uninfected control (not recorded which). In DNA, the CDR3 is TGCAGTGCTGGTTATCAGCCCCAGCATTTT. Translation gives CSAGYQPQHF.